This TCR beta chain was recorded in a study of OX40 agonist ivuxolimab in advanced cancers. Sequencing used immunoSEQ multiplex PCR; TCRdb keeps in-frame clones, though not all of them. Among approximately 66,000 clones listed, about 86% were seen once. Germline-derived CDR1 and CDR2 are MGHRA and YSYEKL. Trimming pared 2 bases from V and 5 bases from J, leaving 13 bases between. The length of the CDR3 is 14 residues. Source: CD4+ or CD8+ T cells sorted from blood, taken in a trial of the OX40 agonist ivuxolimab. This clonotype originated in an adult with an advanced solid tumor such as melanoma, head and neck, liver or kidney cancer. V gene TRBV4-1 combines with J gene TRBJ2-7, with a possible D match to TRBD1 (6 bases). Here the CDR3 reads CASSQPLHRDEQYF. CDR3 bases: TGCGCCAGCAGCCAACCCCTCCACAGGGACGAGCAGTACTTC.